The TCR beta chain described here comes from a study of OX40 agonist ivuxolimab in advanced cancers. As to this clone: What it recognizes is unknown.

Only in-frame clones appear in the TCRdb table, and some are missing; sequencing was by immunoSEQ multiplex PCR. The profile shows about 20,000 clones, around 72% of them singletons. General study findings and limits: Dosing at 0.1 to 3.0 mg/kg was accompanied by clonal expansion of CD4+ and CD8+ blood T cells by week 6.

J lost 1 base, V lost 5 bases, and 3 bases had no gene match. The CDR3 loop spans 15 amino acids. Germline V gene data show CDR1 as PRHDT and CDR2 as FYEKMQ (reference sequence). The gene calls are TRBV13 and TRBJ1-1; 11 bases fit TRBD1. Sequencing used CD4+ or CD8+ T cells sorted from blood, obtained in a trial of the OX40 agonist ivuxolimab. The sequence came from an adult with an advanced solid tumor such as melanoma, head and neck, liver or kidney cancer. The CDR3 region has the DNA TGTGCCAGCAGCCGGGACAGGGGGGGGAACACTGAAGCTTTCTTT. Protein sequence: CASSRDRGGNTEAFF.